The clone carrying this T cell receptor beta chain appeared a few times. The antigen remains undetermined. Cultured CD4+ T-cell DNA underwent Oncomine TCR Beta short-read sequencing. TCRdb passed the PCR reads through MiXCR, listing each CDR3 protein once. The table records 3,500 to 5,000 distinct CDR3 sequences, around 35% of them present only once. The data stem from a study of vaccination and CD4 T cells after COVID-19. Treatment of the sample: approximately nine-day PBMC culture with coronavirus spike peptide pools or control peptides (ViraFEST assay). Samples of CD4+ T cells were obtained from the unexposed donor before the COVID-19 pandemic (2011-2018). Material for sequencing was CD4+ T cells from blood, cultured in vitro. The TCR sequence derives from a human donor in good health.

CDR3 nucleotide sequence: TGTGCCAGCAGCTTAGATACAGGATCGCAACAGTACTTC. Protein: CASSLDTGSQQYF. The chain has TRBV7-2 and TRBJ2-7; D possibly corresponds to TRBD1 (5 bases). This CDR3 spans 13 amino acids. V lost 1 base and J lost 10, with 14 bases in between. Germline CDR1 and CDR2: SGHTA and FQGNSA.